This T cell receptor beta chain was obtained from a study of cytomegalovirus exposure and HLA in healthy donors. Regarding the study as a whole: Roughly uniform sequencing depth across donors was assumed, possibly incorrectly.

J lost 2 bases, V lost 8 bases, and 16 bases had no gene match. This CDR3 has 17 residues. Germline values: CDR1 MGHRA, CDR2 YSYEKL. Turning to this clone: Its antigen is not known.

The PCR was carried out with 60 Vbeta primers and 13 Jbeta primers. Only in-frame clones appear in the TCRdb table, and some are missing; sequencing was by immunoSEQ multiplex PCR. The data hold some 150,000 clones, with roughly four fifths observed a single time. This chain links TRBV4-1 with TRBJ2-5, with 8 nucleotides matching TRBD2. The source material was PBMCs. The sequence derives from a woman younger than 45 in good health and CMV-seropositive. CDR3 sequence (DNA): TGCGCCAGCTTAGCGGTACCGGGGGGGAGGAGGCAAGAGACCCAGTACTTC. It codes for CASLAVPGGRRQETQYF.